Shown below are 16 T cell receptor beta chains from a single sample sequenced in a study of regulatory T cells in long-lasting Graves disease (dated by TCRdb to about 2021). Library preparation employed multiplex PCR. Instrument used: Illumina HiSeq 4000. iRepertoire HTBI primers and Arm-PCR amplification of CDR3 regions were used to construct TCR beta libraries. TCRdb ran its own pipeline on the public reads, namely fastp trimming at Q25 and MiXCR clone calling, and kept in-frame beta chains. Here each entry gathers all rows of one CDR3 protein and keeps the most common genes and DNA. The sample has some 420,000 distinct CDR3 sequences on record, approximately 23% of them singletons. In total, the top ten clones hold roughly 14% of the sample. The time point label of this sample denotes: persistent/refractory GD, antithyroid drugs over 5 years with positive TRAb. For both TCR sequencing and RNA sequencing, RNA was extracted from PBMCs using TRIzol.

The specimen comprised peripheral blood mononuclear cells (PBMCs), sampled when the disease was refractory, from a patient treated with antithyroid drugs. These receptors were obtained from a female donor with Graves disease.

This clonotype has a count of ten or more. The chain links TRBV2 to TRBJ1-1; D is perhaps TRBD1 (6 bases). Germline values: CDR1 SNHLY, CDR2 FYNNEI. Trimming cost V 8 bases and J 0 bases, with 19 bases left between them. The CDR3 sequence is 16 residues long. CDR3 amino acids: CASSRTDLGVNTEAFF. In DNA form, the CDR3 reads TGTGCCAGCTCCCGGACAGACCTAGGGGTGAACACTGAAGCTTTCTTT.

This clonotype has a handful of counts. The gene calls are TRBV6-5 and TRBJ2-5, with TRBD2 matching 7 bases. The junction had 3 bases not matched to a gene; V was cut back by 0 bases and J by 5 bases. CDR3 length equals 14 residues. The germline CDR1 and CDR2 sequences are MNHEY and SVGAGI. The CDR3 here is CASSYSSGVETQYF. The CDR3 DNA reads as TGTGCCAGCAGTTACTCGAGCGGGGTCGAGACCCAGTACTTC.

DNA of the CDR3: TGTGCCAGCAGGGAGACAGGGGGTAACACTGAAGCTTTCTTT. Its protein product is CASRETGGNTEAFF. V usage is TRBV27 and J usage is TRBJ1-1, with 9 bases lining up with TRBD1. Looked up from germline, CDR1 is MNHEY and CDR2 is SMNVEV (reference sequence). V gave up 6 bases and J gave up 2 bases; unmatched junction bases: 4. The CDR3 runs 14 residues.

CDR3 protein: CASSLRRDRFYEQYF. CDR3 nucleotide sequence: TGTGCCAGCAGTTTACGGCGGGACAGGTTTTACGAGCAGTACTTC. The V and J genes are TRBV27 and TRBJ2-7; TRBD1 agrees at 8 bases. The junction had 7 bases not matched to a gene; V was cut back by 2 bases and J by 4 bases. CDR1 and CDR2 (germline): MNHEY, SMNVEV (reference sequence). This CDR3 spans 15 amino acids.

This clonotype was picked up many times. This chain connects TRBV28 to TRBJ1-1; D gene ambiguous. Deletions cut 7 bases from V and 0 bases from J, with 6 bases between. This CDR3 has 12 amino acids. The germline V gene encodes CDR1 MDHEN and CDR2 SYDVKM. CDR3 amino acids: CASKFMNTEAFF. CDR3 sequence (DNA): TGTGCCAGCAAATTCATGAACACTGAAGCTTTCTTT.

The genes are TRBV6-1 and TRBJ2-1; 15 bases line up with TRBD2. Germline V gene sequence: CDR1 MNHNS, CDR2 SASEGT. The V segment lost 5 bases and the J segment 4 bases; nucleotides outside the gene matches: 9. This CDR3 comprises 18 residues. CDR3 nucleotide sequence: TGTGCCAGCAGTCTCCGCCTTGGACTAGCGGGGGGGTACAATGAGCAGTTCTTC. It yields the protein CASSLRLGLAGGYNEQFF.

Details on this clonotype: This CDR3 is missing its conserved last phenylalanine or tryptophan, likely due to a read error. This chain connects TRBV20-1 to TRBJ1-1; no definite D call. V gave up 3 bases and J gave up 5 bases, with 10 bases separating them. Germline lookup yields CDR1 DFQATT and CDR2 SNEGSKA (reference sequence). The CDR3 sequence is 12 residues long. For the CDR3, the DNA is TGCAGTGCTAGCCACGGGGAAACTGAAGCTTTCTCT. Encoded protein: CSASHGETEAFS.

This clonotype was counted a few times. This chain joins TRBV7-3 and TRBJ2-2; D not resolved. The V gene's germline CDR1 is SGHTA and CDR2 FQGTGA. The CDR3 runs 17 residues. V lost 5 bases and J 2 bases, leaving 18 bases between the germline ends. The CDR3 sequence is CASSAMPPGPNTGELFF. Here the CDR3 DNA reads TGTGCCAGCAGCGCTATGCCGCCAGGTCCCAACACCGGGGAGCTGTTTTTT. The full variable domain, rest sourced from reference TRBV7-3 and TRBJ2-2, is GAGVSQTPSNKVTEKGKYVELRCDPISGHTALYWYRQSLGQGPEFLIYFQGTGAADDSGLPNDRFFAVRPEGSVSTLKIQRTERGDSAVYLCASSAMPPGPNTGELFFGEGSRLTVL.

This clonotype was observed at least ten times. A read error may produce the germline difference seen at one junction end. The J gene is TRBJ2-7, the V gene TRBV28; D uncertain. The CDR3 sequence is 12 residues long. Germline lookup yields CDR1 MDHEN and CDR2 SYDVKM. CDR3 DNA sequence: TGTGCCAGCAGCAAGCTGTTCGGCCGGCGAGACTTC. Protein: CASSKLFGRRDF.

This clonotype has a handful of counts. One base away lies a much larger clone, so this may be a sequencing read error. The chain is built from TRBV28 and TRBJ1-5; D not certain. Germline loops: CDR1 MDHEN, CDR2 SYDVKM. V lost 7 bases to trimming and J lost 9 bases, with 25 bases between them. There are 16 residues in the CDR3. The CDR3 DNA sequence: TGTGCCAGCAAAATCGGGATGGGGAGTCCGTTGGTGCCCCAGCATTTT. This translates into CASKIGMGSPLVPQHF.

There are many counts of this clonotype. The genes are TRBV6-5 and TRBJ2-5; D may be TRBD1 (5 bases). Per the germline V gene, CDR1 is MNHEY and CDR2 is SVGAGI. The germline V and J ends were trimmed by 3 bases and 2 bases, with 13 bases remaining between them. The CDR3 is made up of 15 amino acids. The CDR3 here is CASSYQPRQQETQYF. CDR3 in DNA: TGTGCCAGCAGTTATCAACCTAGACAGCAAGAGACCCAGTACTTC.

The count of this clonotype is one. CDR3 nucleotides: TGCGCCAGCAGCCACCCAATGGACAGGGCCAACACCGGGGAGCTGTTTTTT. The encoded protein is CASSHPMDRANTGELFF. The chain is built from TRBV4-3 and TRBJ2-2; TRBD1 agrees at 8 bases. There are 17 residues in the CDR3. J gave up 2 bases and V 3 bases, and 8 bases lay outside the gene matches. CDR1 is LGHNA and CDR2 is YSLEER in the germline V gene.

This clonotype was counted only a few times. This rearrangement joins TRBV29-1 to TRBJ2-7, with D tentatively TRBD2 (5 bases). V shed 0 bases and J shed 1 base, with 7 bases lying between them. The CDR3 has 13 amino acids. CDR1 and CDR2 from the germline V gene are SQVTM and ANQGSEA. CDR3 amino acids: CSVEDPGSYEQYF. For the CDR3, the DNA is TGCAGCGTTGAAGATCCGGGATCCTACGAGCAGTACTTC.

There are many counts of this clonotype. The rearrangement joins TRBV6-1 to TRBJ1-5, with unresolved D. CDR3 length: 15 amino acids. Germline V gene sequence: CDR1 MNHNS, CDR2 SASEGT. Trimming cost V 6 bases and J 4 bases, with 16 bases left between them. In DNA form, the CDR3 reads TGTGCCAGCAGAGGTCCCGGGGTACCTAATCAGCCCCAGCATTTT. Translating it yields CASRGPGVPNQPQHF.

This clonotype has a count of ten or more. This rearrangement joins TRBV20-1 to TRBJ2-7; 12 nucleotides line up with TRBD2. V dropped 5 bases and J dropped 6; count of bases not matched to a gene: 2. The CDR3 is made up of 12 amino acids. Per germline, CDR1 DFQATT and CDR2 SNEGSKA (reference sequence). The CDR3 region has the DNA TGCAGTGCTTCGACTAGCGGGGGCGAGCAGTACTTC. Amino acid sequence: CSASTSGGEQYF.

This clonotype has only one observation. The chain carries TRBV15 and TRBJ2-7; no clear D gene. The V gene lost 0 bases and the J gene lost 2 bases, with 14 bases spanning the gap. CDR1 and CDR2 from the germline V gene are LNHNV and YYDKDF (reference sequence). This CDR3 is built from 16 residues. The DNA for the CDR3 is TGTGCCACCAGCAGAGATGCGTTAGTTGGGACCTACGAGCAGTACTTC. Translation: CATSRDALVGTYEQYF.